The 14 T cell receptor beta chains reported below all come from one sample, sequenced in a study of cytomegalovirus exposure and HLA in healthy donors. Primers included in the PCR were 60 Vbeta and 13 Jbeta primers. The assay was immunoSEQ multiplex PCR, and TCRdb's table has in-frame clones only and misses some. This sample has 150,000 to 200,000 clones, with 77% found just once. The sequenced sample consisted of PBMCs. The origin of the receptors is a woman aged 40-49 years in good health and CMV-seropositive.

CDR3 coding DNA: TGTGCCAGCAGCCCCCAGACTTCGAGCACAGATACGCAGTATTTT. Residues: CASSPQTSSTDTQYF. V is TRBV13 and J is TRBJ2-3; D is undetermined. Trimming took 5 bases from V and 0 from J, leaving 12 bases between them. The CDR3 is 15 residues long. Germline lookup yields CDR1 PRHDT and CDR2 FYEKMQ (reference sequence).

The table lists this clone with a few counts. The chain uses TRBV11-3 and TRBJ1-4; no clear D gene. V shed 2 bases and J shed 10 bases, with 5 bases lying between them. In germline, CDR1 is SGHNT, CDR2 YENEEA. This CDR3 comprises 11 residues. CDR3 sequence reads: CASSLRGKLFF. In nucleotides, the CDR3 is TGTGCCAGCAGCTTACGGGGAAAACTGTTTTTT.

The chain recombines TRBV19 with TRBJ2-2; D possibly corresponds to TRBD2 (5 bases). V dropped 2 bases and J dropped 5 bases, with 9 bases sitting between them. Germline V CDR1 and CDR2: LNHDA, SQIVND (reference sequence). The CDR3 is 14 amino acids. CDR3 in amino acids: CASSISGVTGELFF. As DNA, the CDR3 is TGTGCCAGTAGTATAAGCGGAGTGACCGGGGAGCTGTTTTTT.

The CDR3 loop is CASSLNPAGNHEQYF. CDR3 DNA sequence: TGTGCCAGCAGCTTAAATCCAGCGGGAAACCACGAGCAGTACTTC. The gene calls are TRBV7-2 and TRBJ2-7; 7 positions agree with TRBD2. Germline V gives CDR1 SGHTA, CDR2 FQGNSA. The V gene end was trimmed by 2 bases and the J gene end by 5 bases; junction bases not matched to a gene: 9. The length of the CDR3 is 15 residues.

The CDR3 reads CASSPLGQGYNEQFF. The CDR3 nucleotides are TGTGCCAGCAGCCCCCTAGGACAGGGGTACAATGAGCAGTTCTTC. This chain connects TRBV5-6 to TRBJ2-1; 9 bases match TRBD1. The CDR3 is 15 residues long. Germline V CDR1 and CDR2: SGHDT, YYEEEE. J was trimmed by 4 bases and V by 4 bases; bases with no gene match: 6. The entire variable domain, with the rest obtained from reference TRBV5-6 and TRBJ2-1, is as follows: DAGVTQSPTHLIKTRGQQVTLRCSPKSGHDTVSWYQQALGQGPQFIFQYYEEEERQRGNFPDRFSGHQFPNYSSELNVNALLLGDSALYLCASSPLGQGYNEQFFGPGTRLTVL.

The J gene is TRBJ2-2, the V gene TRBV4-2, with 7 positions matching TRBD2. The CDR3 is 17 amino acids. V trimming: 0 bases; J trimming: 5 bases; junction bases outside the gene matches: 9. CDR1 and CDR2 from the germline V gene are LGHNA and YNFKEQ. The CDR3: CASSQDPAQAGTGELFF. The DNA for the CDR3 is TGTGCCAGCAGCCAAGACCCGGCCCAAGCGGGGACCGGGGAGCTGTTTTTT.

The chain employs TRBV19 and TRBJ2-3, with 8 nucleotides matching TRBD2. V lost 0 bases, J lost 4 bases, and 12 bases stayed unmatched. This CDR3 has 18 amino acids. Germline V gives CDR1 LNHDA, CDR2 SQIVND (reference sequence). Here the CDR3 DNA reads TGTGCCAGTAGTATAGACCCCGCCCCGGCGGGAGGCTCAGATACGCAGTATTTT. Its protein product is CASSIDPAPAGGSDTQYF.

In DNA, the CDR3 is TGTGCCAGCAGCTTAGTTGGTGGGGGGGGAAATCAGCCCCAGCATTTT. Protein product: CASSLVGGGGNQPQHF. The rearrangement uses TRBV7-2 and TRBJ1-5, with a weak D call TRBD1 (5 bases). The germline V gene encodes CDR1 SGHTA and CDR2 FQGNSA. V lost 1 base and J lost 4, with 14 bases in between. The CDR3 length is 16 residues.

V and J are TRBV30 and TRBJ2-2, with D perhaps TRBD2 (5 bases). Trimming pared 2 bases from V and 6 bases from J, leaving 7 bases between. Germline V gene lookup returns CDR1 GTSNPN and CDR2 SVGIG (reference sequence). The CDR3 consists of 12 residues. In DNA form, the CDR3 reads TGTGCCTGGAGTAAGGGAGCCGGGGAGCTGTTTTTT. Protein sequence: CAWSKGAGELFF.

This chain links TRBV10-2 with TRBJ2-1; a possible D gene is TRBD1 (6 bases). The germline V and J ends were trimmed by 7 bases and 3 bases, with 13 bases remaining between them. The CDR3 is 14 amino acids. From germline, CDR1 is WSHSY and CDR2 SAAADI. In DNA form, the CDR3 reads TGCGCCAGCAAGACAGAGGGGGTCTACAATGAGCAGTTCTTC. Its translation: CASKTEGVYNEQFF.

CDR3 protein: CASSWTGLYEQYF. In DNA, the CDR3 is TGTGCCAGCAGCTGGACAGGGCTCTACGAGCAGTACTTC. This rearrangement joins TRBV6-6 to TRBJ2-7; 8 bases are a match to TRBD1. CDR1 and CDR2 (germline): MNHNY, SVGAGI (reference sequence). The CDR3 covers 13 residues. Unmatched junction bases numbered 4, after V lost 6 bases and J lost 3 bases.

The chain couples TRBV28 to TRBJ1-1, with D possibly matching TRBD1 (5 bases). The CDR3 totals 15 residues. In germline, CDR1 is MDHEN, CDR2 SYDVKM. V lost 3 bases and J 3 bases, leaving 14 bases between the germline ends. CDR3 bases: TGTGCCAGCAGTTTTCTGGGGGGAGTGTACACTGAAGCTTTCTTT. The encoded protein is CASSFLGGVYTEAFF.

CDR3 in DNA: TGTGCCAGCAGCTTAGATGGGGACAGGTCCCACACCTACGAGCAGTACTTC. Protein: CASSLDGDRSHTYEQYF. The chain employs TRBV11-3 and TRBJ2-7; 8 bases agree with TRBD1. The CDR3 contains 17 residues. Germline V CDR1 and CDR2: SGHNT, YENEEA. V shed 0 bases, J shed 2 bases, and the junction held 9 bases outside the gene matches.

The chain couples TRBV28 to TRBJ2-5; 9 positions agree with TRBD1. The CDR3 has 15 residues. Germline V CDR1 and CDR2: MDHEN, SYDVKM. The junction had 9 bases not matched to a gene; V was cut back by 5 bases and J by 5 bases. CDR3 sequence (DNA): TGTGCCAGCAGTCGCCGGACAGGGGCGCGTGAGACCCAGTACTTC. Protein: CASSRRTGARETQYF.